This TCR beta chain was sequenced during a study of blood T cell repertoires in COVID-19. Turning to the study itself: Sample material is recorded as cDNA or gDNA derived from T cells, B-cell-depleted T cells, or PBMCs.

Patients at the Seattle site were enrolled during active infection and followed longitudinally. Germline CDR1 and CDR2: SNHLY and FYNNEI. There are 15 residues in the CDR3. The V gene lost 7 bases and the J gene lost 10 bases, with 24 bases spanning the gap. Authors' data handling: Nucleated cell number was recorded as an estimate derived from reference gene primer amplification. The repertoire was sequenced with immunoSEQ multiplex PCR; TCRdb's copy has only in-frame clones and lacks some. For V, J and clone size, that table is used; D and trimming come from the DNA. Among approximately 270,000 clones, approximately 86% were seen once, and the ten largest hold 0.85% to 0.9%.

Source material: peripheral blood. The chain has TRBV2 and TRBJ2-3; TRBD1 might be the D (6 bases). The receptor comes from a human donor with COVID-19, enrolled during active disease. The donor label of this sample is uncertain. In DNA form, the CDR3 reads TGTGCCAGCAATCCCGACAGGTCCGCTCTGGCCGCGCAGTATTTT. This sequence encodes CASNPDRSALAAQYF.